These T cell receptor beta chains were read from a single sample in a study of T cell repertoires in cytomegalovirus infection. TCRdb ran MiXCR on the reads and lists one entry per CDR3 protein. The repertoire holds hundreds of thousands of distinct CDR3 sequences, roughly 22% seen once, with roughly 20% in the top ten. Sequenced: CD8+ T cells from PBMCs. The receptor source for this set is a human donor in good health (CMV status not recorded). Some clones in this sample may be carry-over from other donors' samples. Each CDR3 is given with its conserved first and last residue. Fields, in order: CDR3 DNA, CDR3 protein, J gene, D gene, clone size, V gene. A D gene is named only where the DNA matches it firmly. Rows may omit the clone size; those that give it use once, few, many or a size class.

TGTGCCATCAGGATCCCTGGGGGTTCCTATGGCTACACCTTC	CAIRIPGGSYGYTF	TRBJ1-2	-	few	TRBV10-3
TGCGCCAGCAGCCAAGAGACAGGGTCATTTTATGGCTACACCTTC	CASSQETGSFYGYTF	TRBJ1-2	TRBD1	medium-sized	TRBV4-1
TGTGCCAGCAGCAACCTCAGGGGACTGGACACCGGGGAGCTGTTTTTT	CASSNLRGLDTGELFF	TRBJ2-2	-	few	TRBV12-3/TRBV12-4
TGTGCCAGCAGTTTAGGCCCTAGCAATCAGCCCCAGCATTTT	CASSLGPSNQPQHF	TRBJ1-5	-	many	TRBV12-3/TRBV12-4
TGTGCCAGCAGTCCTGGGACAGAATCCTACGAGCAGTACTTC	CASSPGTESYEQYF	TRBJ2-7	TRBD1	-	TRBV6-1
TGCGCCAGCAGCCAACCTTTCCTGGGAGCGATGAACACTGAAGCTTTCTTT	CASSQPFLGAMNTEAFF	TRBJ1-1	-	-	TRBV4-1
TGTGCCAGCAGTTACGGGGACAGGGATGGCTACACCTTC	CASSYGDRDGYTF	TRBJ1-2	TRBD1	-	TRBV6-6
TGTGCCAGCAGCCAAGATTTGGGGATCGACACTGAAGCTTTCTTT	CASSQDLGIDTEAFF	TRBJ1-1	-	-	TRBV3-1
TGTGCCAGCAGCTTAGCGACGGCGAATGAAAAACTGTTTTTT	CASSLATANEKLFF	TRBJ1-4	-	many	TRBV7-9
TGTGCCAGCAGCTACAACGGGGGGGGGGCAGACGAGCAGTACTTC	CASSYNGGGADEQYF	TRBJ2-7	TRBD2	few	TRBV7-8
TGTGCCAGCAGCTTAGGGACAGCGGGGACCCAGTACTTC	CASSLGTAGTQYF	TRBJ2-5	-	few	TRBV7-2
TGTGCCAGCAGCTTGAGGGGGGGTGGAGAGACCCAGTACTTC	CASSLRGGGETQYF	TRBJ2-5	-	few	TRBV7-8
TGTGCCAGCAGTCCTCGCAGGGAGACCCAGTACTTC	CASSPRRETQYF	TRBJ2-5	-	many	TRBV28
TGTGCCAGCAGCTTATGGGGGGGGAAAGAGACCCAGTACTTC	CASSLWGGKETQYF	TRBJ2-5	TRBD2	few	TRBV7-3
TGTGCCAGCAGTTTCATAATAGCGGGCGAACAAGAGACCCAGTACTTC	CASSFIIAGEQETQYF	TRBJ2-5	TRBD2	-	TRBV12-3/TRBV12-4
TGTGCCAGCAGCTTGCCTTCAGGGGGCGGGGGTGAAAAACTGTTTTTT	CASSLPSGGGGEKLFF	TRBJ1-4	TRBD1	-	TRBV7-6
TGCGCCAGCAGAGGTAATGAAAAACTGTTTTTT	CASRGNEKLFF	TRBJ1-4	-	-	TRBV5-1
TGTGCCAGCAGTTCCAGGGGTTCACCCGGGGAGCTGTTTTTT	CASSSRGSPGELFF	TRBJ2-2	-	few	TRBV12-3/TRBV12-4
TGTGCCAGCAGCCGACCGGGACTAGCACCCTCCTACGAGCAGTACTTC	CASSRPGLAPSYEQYF	TRBJ2-7	TRBD2	-	TRBV7-9
TGTGCCAGCAGTCAGGGGGTCCAAAACGAGCAGTACTTC	CASSQGVQNEQYF	TRBJ2-7	TRBD1	few	TRBV27
TGTGCCAGCAGCCCACAGCTTACTGGAAACACCATATATTTT	CASSPQLTGNTIYF	TRBJ1-3	-	many	TRBV7-2
TGTGCCAGCAGCACCCAGACTAGCGGGGGAGGGCAAGAGACCCAGTACTTC	CASSTQTSGGGQETQYF	TRBJ2-5	TRBD2	few	TRBV11-3
TGTGCCAGCAGCTCCGACAGGGCCCAAGAGACCCAGTACTTC	CASSSDRAQETQYF	TRBJ2-5	TRBD1	few	TRBV7-9
TGTGCCAGCAGTACACGGACCCGTAATGAGCAGTTCTTC	CASSTRTRNEQFF	TRBJ2-1	-	few	TRBV12-3/TRBV12-4
TGTGCCAGCAGTTACTCAGGGGATAATTGGGGTGAAGCTTTCTTT	CASSYSGDNWGEAFF	TRBJ1-1	-	few	TRBV6-6
TGCAGCGGTTGGGAAACGAGGAGAGCTAACTATGGCTACACCTTC	CSGWETRRANYGYTF	TRBJ1-2	-	-	TRBV29-1
TGTGCCAGCAGCCAAGTTAGCACAGATACGCAGTATTTT	CASSQVSTDTQYF	TRBJ2-3	-	few	TRBV14
TGTGCCAGCAGTGAAACGGGTGGAAGTACCATATATTTT	CASSETGGSTIYF	TRBJ1-3	-	-	TRBV2
TGTGCCAGCAGTGCGACCTCCTACGAGCAGTACTTC	CASSATSYEQYF	TRBJ2-7	-	many	TRBV14
TGTGCCAGCAGTTTAGGGGGGACAGGGGCCAACGAGCAGTACTTC	CASSLGGTGANEQYF	TRBJ2-7	TRBD1	-	TRBV28
TGTGCCAGCAGTTATGAGGCAGCCGTCTACGAGCAGTACTTC	CASSYEAAVYEQYF	TRBJ2-7	-	few	TRBV6-6
TGTGCCAGCAGCTTAGGGGGCAGCCTGAACACTGAAGCTTTCTTT	CASSLGGSLNTEAFF	TRBJ1-1	-	many	TRBV7-2
TGTGCCAGCAGACCCACAAGCTCTGGGGCCAACGTCCTGACTTTC	CASRPTSSGANVLTF	TRBJ2-6	-	-	TRBV2
TGTGCCAGCAGTCGGGGACAGGGGCTACCCAATCAGCCCCAGCATTTT	CASSRGQGLPNQPQHF	TRBJ1-5	TRBD1	few	TRBV12-3/TRBV12-4
TGTGCCAGCAGCGATACACTAGCGGGGAACAATGAGCAGTTCTTC	CASSDTLAGNNEQFF	TRBJ2-1	TRBD2	few	TRBV7-6
TGCGCCAGCAGCTCACAGATTTCTACGCAGTATTTT	CASSSQISTQYF	TRBJ2-3	-	few	TRBV5-1
TGCAGTGCTAGTCTGGGGGCAGGCAATTCACCCCTCCACTTT	CSASLGAGNSPLHF	TRBJ1-6	-	-	TRBV20-1
TGTGCCAGTAGTGCGAGTAGCAATCAGCCCCAGCATTTT	CASSASSNQPQHF	TRBJ1-5	-	many	TRBV19
TGTGCCAGCAGTTTATTTCAGGGCAGCATGAACACTGAAGCTTTCTTT	CASSLFQGSMNTEAFF	TRBJ1-1	-	-	TRBV28